This TCR beta chain was retrieved from a study of OX40 agonist ivuxolimab in advanced cancers. Across the whole study: Of the participants, approximately 36% had some prior anti-PD-1, anti-PD-L1 or anti-CTLA-4 therapy, which was allowed.

V was cut by 5 bases and J by 4 bases, with 9 bases left in between. The germline CDR1 and CDR2 sequences are MNHNS and SASEGT. The CDR3 extends over 12 amino acids. Study findings and constraints: Expanded peripheral T-cell antigen specificity went undetermined.

TCRdb's table, derived via immunoSEQ multiplex PCR, lists solely in-frame clones and lacks some. This table has over 75,000 clones, around 90% appearing once. On this clone: What it recognizes is unknown.

The sequence derives from an adult with an advanced solid tumor such as melanoma, head and neck, liver or kidney cancer. Specimen: CD4+ or CD8+ T cells sorted from blood, collected in a trial of the OX40 agonist ivuxolimab. The V gene is TRBV6-1, the J gene TRBJ2-7; tentatively, D is TRBD1 (5 bases). The CDR3 DNA reads TGTGCCAGCAGTAGTCAGGGTTACGAGCAGTACTTC. Translation: CASSSQGYEQYF.